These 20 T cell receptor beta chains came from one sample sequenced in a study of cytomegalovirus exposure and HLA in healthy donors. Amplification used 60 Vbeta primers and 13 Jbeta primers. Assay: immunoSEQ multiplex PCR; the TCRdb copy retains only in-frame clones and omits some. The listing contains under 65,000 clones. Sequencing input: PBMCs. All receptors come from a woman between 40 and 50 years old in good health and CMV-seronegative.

The CDR3 loop reads CASSFRDSYEQYF. CDR3 DNA sequence: TGTGCCAGCTCCTTCCGGGACAGCTACGAGCAGTACTTC. This sequence joins TRBV18 and TRBJ2-7; TRBD1 matches at 7 bases. The CDR3 loop spans 13 amino acids. Germline values: CDR1 KGHSH, CDR2 LQKENI. The V segment lost 6 bases and the J segment 3 bases; nucleotides outside the gene matches: 5.

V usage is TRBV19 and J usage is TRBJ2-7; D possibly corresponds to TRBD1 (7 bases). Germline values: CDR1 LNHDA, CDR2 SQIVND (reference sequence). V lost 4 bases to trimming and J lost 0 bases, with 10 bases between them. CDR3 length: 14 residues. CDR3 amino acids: CASSTQGGSYEQYF. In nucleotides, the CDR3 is TGTGCCAGTAGTACTCAGGGGGGCTCCTACGAGCAGTACTTC.

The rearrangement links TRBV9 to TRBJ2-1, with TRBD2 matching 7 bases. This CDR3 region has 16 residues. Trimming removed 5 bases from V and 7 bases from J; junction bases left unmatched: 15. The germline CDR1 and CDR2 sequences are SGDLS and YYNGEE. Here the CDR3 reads CASSKWASGGGNEQFF. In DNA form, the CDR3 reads TGTGCCAGCAGTAAATGGGCTAGCGGAGGCGGGAATGAGCAGTTCTTC.

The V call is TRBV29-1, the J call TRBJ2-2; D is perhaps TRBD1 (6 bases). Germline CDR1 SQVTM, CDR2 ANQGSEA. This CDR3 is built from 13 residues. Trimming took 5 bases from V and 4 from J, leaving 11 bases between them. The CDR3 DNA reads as TGCAGCGTTAACAGGGATAGCACCGGGGAGCTGTTTTTT. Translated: CSVNRDSTGELFF.

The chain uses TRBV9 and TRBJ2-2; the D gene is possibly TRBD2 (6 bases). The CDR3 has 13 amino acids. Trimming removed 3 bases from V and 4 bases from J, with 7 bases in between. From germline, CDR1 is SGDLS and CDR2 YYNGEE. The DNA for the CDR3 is TGTGCCAGCAGCGAGCGGGTCACCGGGGAGCTGTTTTTT. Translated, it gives CASSERVTGELFF.

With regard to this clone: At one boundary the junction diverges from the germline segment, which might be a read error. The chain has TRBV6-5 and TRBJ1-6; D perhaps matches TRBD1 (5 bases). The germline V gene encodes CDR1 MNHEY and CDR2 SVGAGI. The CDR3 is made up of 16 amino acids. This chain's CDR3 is CASSYFSGAWDSPLHF. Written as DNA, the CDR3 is TGTGCCAGCAGTTACTTTAGTGGCGCCTGGGACTCACCCCTACACTTT.

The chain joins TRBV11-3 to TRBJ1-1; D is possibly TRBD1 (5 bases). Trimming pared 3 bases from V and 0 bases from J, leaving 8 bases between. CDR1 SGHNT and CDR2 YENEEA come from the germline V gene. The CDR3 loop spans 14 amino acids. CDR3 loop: CASSFDSLNTEAFF. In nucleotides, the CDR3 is TGTGCCAGCAGCTTTGACAGTCTGAACACTGAAGCTTTCTTT.

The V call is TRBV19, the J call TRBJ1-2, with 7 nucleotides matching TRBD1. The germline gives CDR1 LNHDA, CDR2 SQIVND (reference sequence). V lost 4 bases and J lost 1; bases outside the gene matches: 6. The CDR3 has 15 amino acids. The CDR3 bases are TGTGCCAGTAGTACGGGGACAGCCTATAACTATGGCTACACCTTC. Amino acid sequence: CASSTGTAYNYGYTF.

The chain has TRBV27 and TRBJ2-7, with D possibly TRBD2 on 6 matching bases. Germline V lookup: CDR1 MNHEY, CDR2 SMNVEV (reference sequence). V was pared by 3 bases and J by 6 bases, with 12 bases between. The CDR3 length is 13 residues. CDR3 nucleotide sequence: TGTGCCAGCAGTTTGGGGGGTCGGCGCGAGCAGTACTTC. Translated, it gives CASSLGGRREQYF.

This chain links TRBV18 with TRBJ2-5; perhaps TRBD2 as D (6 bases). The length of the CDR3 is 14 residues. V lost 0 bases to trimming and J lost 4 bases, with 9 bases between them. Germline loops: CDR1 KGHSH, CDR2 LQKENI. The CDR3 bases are TGTGCCAGCTCACCACCGGTGGGGGGAGAGACCCAGTACTTC. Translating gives CASSPPVGGETQYF.

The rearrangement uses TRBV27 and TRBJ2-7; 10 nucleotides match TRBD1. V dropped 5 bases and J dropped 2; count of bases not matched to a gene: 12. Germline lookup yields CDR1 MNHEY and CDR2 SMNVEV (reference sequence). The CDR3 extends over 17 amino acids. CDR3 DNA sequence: TGTGCCAGCAGTCCCCTTTCGGCGACAGGGGGCACCTACGAGCAGTACTTC. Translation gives CASSPLSATGGTYEQYF.

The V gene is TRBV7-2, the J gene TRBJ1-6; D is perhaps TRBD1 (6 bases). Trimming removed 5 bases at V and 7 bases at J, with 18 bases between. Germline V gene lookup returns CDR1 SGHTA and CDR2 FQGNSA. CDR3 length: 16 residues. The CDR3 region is CASSPGAGGWNSPLHF. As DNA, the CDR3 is TGTGCCAGCAGCCCAGGGGCGGGGGGCTGGAATTCACCCCTCCACTTT. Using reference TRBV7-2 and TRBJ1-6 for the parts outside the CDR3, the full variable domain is GAGVSQSPSNKVTEKGKDVELRCDPISGHTALYWYRQSLGQGLEFLIYFQGNSAPDKSGLPSDRFSAERTGGSVSTLTIQRTQQEDSAVYLCASSPGAGGWNSPLHFGNGTRLTVT.

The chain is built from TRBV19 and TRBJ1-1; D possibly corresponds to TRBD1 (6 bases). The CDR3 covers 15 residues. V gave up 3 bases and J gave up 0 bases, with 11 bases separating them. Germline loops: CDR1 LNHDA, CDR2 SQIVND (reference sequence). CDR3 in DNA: TGTGCCAGTAGTATCCTGGGACAAATGAACACTGAAGCTTTCTTT. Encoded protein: CASSILGQMNTEAFF.

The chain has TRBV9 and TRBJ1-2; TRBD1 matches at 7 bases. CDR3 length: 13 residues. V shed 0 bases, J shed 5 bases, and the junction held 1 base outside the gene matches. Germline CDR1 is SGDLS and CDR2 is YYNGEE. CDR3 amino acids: CASSVGDRYGYTF. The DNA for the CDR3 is TGTGCCAGCAGCGTAGGGGACAGATATGGCTACACCTTC.

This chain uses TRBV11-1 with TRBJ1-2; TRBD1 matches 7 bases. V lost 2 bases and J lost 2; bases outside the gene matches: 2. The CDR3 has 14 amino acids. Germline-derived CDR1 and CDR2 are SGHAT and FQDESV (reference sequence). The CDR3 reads CASSLRQGNYGYTF. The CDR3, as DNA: TGTGCCAGCAGCTTAAGACAGGGCAACTATGGCTACACCTTC.

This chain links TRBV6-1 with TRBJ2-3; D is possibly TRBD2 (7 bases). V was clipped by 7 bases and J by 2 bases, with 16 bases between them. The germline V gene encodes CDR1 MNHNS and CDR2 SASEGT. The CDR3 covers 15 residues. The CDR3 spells CASTPGRGLTDTQYF. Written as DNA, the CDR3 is TGTGCCAGCACCCCGGGGCGGGGGCTCACAGATACGCAGTATTTT.

CDR3 sequence reads: CASSLGRGGNEQFF. CDR3 DNA sequence: TGTGCCAGCAGCCTAGGGCGGGGGGGCAATGAGCAGTTCTTC. The J gene is TRBJ2-1, the V gene TRBV6-5, with TRBD2 identical over 9 bases. V shed 6 bases, J shed 6 bases, and the junction held 6 bases outside the gene matches. Germline V gene sequence: CDR1 MNHEY, CDR2 SVGAGI. CDR3 length: 14 residues.

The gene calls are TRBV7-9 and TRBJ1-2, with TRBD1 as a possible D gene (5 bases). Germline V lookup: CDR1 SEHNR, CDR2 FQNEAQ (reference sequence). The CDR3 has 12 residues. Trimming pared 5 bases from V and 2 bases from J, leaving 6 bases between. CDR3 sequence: CASSQGNYGYTF. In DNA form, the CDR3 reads TGTGCCAGCAGCCAGGGAAACTATGGCTACACCTTC.

The CDR3, as DNA: TGTGCCAGTAGTATAACTAGCGGGAACGACAATGAGCAGTTCTTC. This encodes CASSITSGNDNEQFF. This chain uses TRBV19 with TRBJ2-1; 10 bases agree with TRBD2. Germline loops: CDR1 LNHDA, CDR2 SQIVND (reference sequence). V dropped 2 bases and J dropped 5; count of bases not matched to a gene: 3. The CDR3 totals 15 residues.

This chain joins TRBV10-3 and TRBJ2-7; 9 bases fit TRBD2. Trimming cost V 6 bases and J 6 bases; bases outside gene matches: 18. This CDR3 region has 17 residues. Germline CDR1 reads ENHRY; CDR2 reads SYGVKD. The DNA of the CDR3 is TGTGCCATCAGCGAACGTACTCCGCTAGCGGGGTCGCCCGAGCAGTACTTC. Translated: CAISERTPLAGSPEQYF.